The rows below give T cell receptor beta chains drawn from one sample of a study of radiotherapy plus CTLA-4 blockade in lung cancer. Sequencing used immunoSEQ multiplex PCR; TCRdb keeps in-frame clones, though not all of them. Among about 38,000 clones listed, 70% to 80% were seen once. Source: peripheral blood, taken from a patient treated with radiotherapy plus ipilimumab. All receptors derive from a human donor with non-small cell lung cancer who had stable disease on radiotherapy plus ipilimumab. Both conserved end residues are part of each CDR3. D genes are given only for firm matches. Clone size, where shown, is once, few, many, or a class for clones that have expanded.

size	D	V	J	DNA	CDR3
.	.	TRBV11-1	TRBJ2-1	TGTGCCAGCAGTTTCGAGAGGGGCCTGGGGGATGAGCAGTTCTTC	CASSFERGLGDEQFF
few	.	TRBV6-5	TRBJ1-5	TGTGCCAGCAGTTACGGGGGGGCGAATCAGCCCCAGCATTTT	CASSYGGANQPQHF
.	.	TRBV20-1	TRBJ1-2	TGCAGTGCACCCGACAAGGGGGACTACACCTTC	CSAPDKGDYTF
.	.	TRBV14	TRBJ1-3	TGTGCCAGCAGCCCGCGGACATTCTCTGGAAACACCATATATTTT	CASSPRTFSGNTIYF
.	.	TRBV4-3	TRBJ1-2	TGCGCCAGCAGCCAATTTGAAGGCTATGGCTACACCTTC	CASSQFEGYGYTF
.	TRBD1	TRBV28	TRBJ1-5	TGTGCCAGCAGTTTATACAGGGGGAGCAATCAGCCCCAGCATTTT	CASSLYRGSNQPQHF
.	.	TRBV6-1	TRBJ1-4	TGTGCCAGCAGTGAAGCCCCCGTGGCTGCAACTAATGAAAAACTGTTTTTT	CASSEAPVAATNEKLFF
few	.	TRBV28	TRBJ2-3	TGTGCCAGCAGTTGGGACTTGGTCACAGATACGCAGTATTTT	CASSWDLVTDTQYF
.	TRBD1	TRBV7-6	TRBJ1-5	TGTGCCAGCAGCAAAGACAGGGGGATCAATCAGCCCCAGCATTTT	CASSKDRGINQPQHF
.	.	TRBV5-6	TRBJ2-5	TGTGCCAGCAGCTTGTCGACACTCCGTTGGGAGACCCAGTACTTC	CASSLSTLRWETQYF
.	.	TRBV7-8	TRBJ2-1	TGTGCCAGCAGCCCCCGGGGCATCTCCTACAATGAGCAGTTCTTC	CASSPRGISYNEQFF
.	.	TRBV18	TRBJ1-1	TGTGCCAGCTCACCACCAATTGGGGTAACTGAAGCTTTCTTT	CASSPPIGVTEAFF
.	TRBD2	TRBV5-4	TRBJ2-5	TGTGCCAGCAGGTTAGCGGGGACCCAAGAGACCCAGTACTTC	CASRLAGTQETQYF
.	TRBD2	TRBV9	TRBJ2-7	TGTGCCAGCAGCGTAGTCCCTAGCGGGGACTCCTACGAGCAGTACTTC	CASSVVPSGDSYEQYF
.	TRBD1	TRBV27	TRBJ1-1	TGTGCCAGCAAGCTAAGGACAGGGCGGACTGAAGCTTTCTTT	CASKLRTGRTEAFF
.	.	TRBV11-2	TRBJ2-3	TGTGCCAGCAGCTTAGAGTGGGGGGGCGCCTATACGCAGTATTTT	CASSLEWGGAYTQYF
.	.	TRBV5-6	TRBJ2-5	TGTGCCAGCAGCTTAGGCCAGGGATTACAGACCCAGTACTTC	CASSLGQGLQTQYF
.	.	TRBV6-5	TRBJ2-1	TGTGCCAGCAGTTACCGAGACCGAGCCTACAATGAGCAGTTCTTC	CASSYRDRAYNEQFF
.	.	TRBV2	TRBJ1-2	TGTGCCAGCAGTGAGGGGTTGGGCTACACCTTC	CASSEGLGYTF
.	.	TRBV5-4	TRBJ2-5	TGTGCCAGCAGCTTGGGAGGCTTGGGGGAGACCCAGTACTTC	CASSLGGLGETQYF
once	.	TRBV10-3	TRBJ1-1	TGTGCCATCAGTGAGTCCGGCGGGCAGAAAGCTTTCTTT	CAISESGGQKAFF
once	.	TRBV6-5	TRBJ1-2	TGTGCCAGCAAGTTAGGGGGGGCTAACTATGGCTACACCTTC	CASKLGGANYGYTF
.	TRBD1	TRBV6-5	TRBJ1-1	TGTGCCAGCAGGGCTGACAGGGGGCAGGGTGAAGCTTTCTTT	CASRADRGQGEAFF
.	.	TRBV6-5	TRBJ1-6	TGTGCCAGCAGTACGGGACCCCCGGGCCCCCTCCACTTT	CASSTGPPGPLHF
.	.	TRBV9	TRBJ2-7	TGTGCCAGCAGCGTAGGGGGGTACGGTCACGAGCAGTACTTC	CASSVGGYGHEQYF
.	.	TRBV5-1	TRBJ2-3	TGCGCCAGCAGCTTGGCGTTACGATCGGGCACAGATACGCAGTATTTT	CASSLALRSGTDTQYF
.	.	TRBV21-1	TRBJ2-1	TGTGCCAGCAGCAAAGCGGGCGTGAAGTTGAGGCAGTTCTTC	CASSKAGVKLRQFF
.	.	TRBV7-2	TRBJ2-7	TGTGCCAGCAATACAGCCATCAACTCCCACGAGCAGTACTTC	CASNTAINSHEQYF
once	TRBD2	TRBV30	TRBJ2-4	TGTGCCTGGAGTGTACGGACTAGCGGGGGGCTAGCCAAAAACATTCAGTACTTC	CAWSVRTSGGLAKNIQYF
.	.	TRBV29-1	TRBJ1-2	TGCAGCGTTGGTGAAGGGGGCTATGGCTACACCTTC	CSVGEGGYGYTF
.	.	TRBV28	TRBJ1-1	TGTGCCAACAGCCTTTACAGTCGTGAAGCTTTCTTT	CANSLYSREAFF
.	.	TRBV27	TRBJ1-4	TGTGCCAGCAGCGACCTAATTGCAACTAATGAAAAACTGTTTTTT	CASSDLIATNEKLFF
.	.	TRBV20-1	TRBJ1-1	TGCAGGGGCGGGGGGGGCACTGAAGCTTTCTTT	CRGGGGTEAFF
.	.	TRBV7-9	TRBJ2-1	TGTGCCAGCAGCCCGACAGTGGCCTCCAACAATGAGCAGTTCTTC	CASSPTVASNNEQFF
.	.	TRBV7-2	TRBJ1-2	TGTGCCAGCAGCCCCCCCTCCGACGGCTACACCTTC	CASSPPSDGYTF
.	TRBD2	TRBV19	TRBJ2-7	TGTGCCAGTAAAAGCTCGGGGACTAGCAATTCGGAGCAGTACTTC	CASKSSGTSNSEQYF
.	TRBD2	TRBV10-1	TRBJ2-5	TGCGCCAGCAGTCCTGAACTAGCGGGGGAGACCCAGTACTTC	CASSPELAGETQYF
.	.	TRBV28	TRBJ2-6	TGTGCCAGCAAGGCAGGGGGGGCCAACGTCCTGACTTTC	CASKAGGANVLTF
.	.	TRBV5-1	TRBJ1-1	TGCGCCAGCAGCGGCCTAACACAGGGAATCGCTGAAGCTTTCTTT	CASSGLTQGIAEAFF
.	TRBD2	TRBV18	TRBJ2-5	TGTGCCAGCTCACCAGTAGGACTAGAGGTAGAGACCCAGTACTTC	CASSPVGLEVETQYF
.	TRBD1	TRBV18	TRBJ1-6	TGTGCCAGCTCACCACAGGGGGCGAAAAATTCACCCCTCCACTTT	CASSPQGAKNSPLHF
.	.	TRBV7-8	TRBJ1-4	TGTGCCAGCAGCTTGCCCAGGGTAATGGGTGAAAAACTGTTTTTT	CASSLPRVMGEKLFF
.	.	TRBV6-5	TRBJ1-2	TGTGCCAGCAGTTACTCAGACGGTGTGGGTGGCTACACCTTC	CASSYSDGVGGYTF
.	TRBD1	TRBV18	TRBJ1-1	TGTGCCAGCTCACCTCCGAGACAGGGAGTCCCTGAAGCTTTCTTT	CASSPPRQGVPEAFF
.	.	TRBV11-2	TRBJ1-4	TGTGCCAGCAGCTTAAGTTGGACACATGAAAAACTGTTTTTT	CASSLSWTHEKLFF
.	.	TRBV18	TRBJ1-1	TGTGCCAGCACCAACACTGAAGCTTTCTTT	CASTNTEAFF
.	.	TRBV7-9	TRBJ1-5	TGTGCCAGCAGCTCAACAGGAGCTCAGCCCCAGCATTTT	CASSSTGAQPQHF
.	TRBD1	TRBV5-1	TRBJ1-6	TGCGCCAGCAGGGACAGGGCCGAAAGCTCCTATAATTCACCCCTCCACTTT	CASRDRAESSYNSPLHF
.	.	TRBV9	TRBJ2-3	TGTGCCAGCAGCGTAACATCGACCGGTAGGTCAGCAGATACGCAGTATTTT	CASSVTSTGRSADTQYF
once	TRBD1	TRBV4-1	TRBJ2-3	TGCGCCAGCAGTGGGACAGGACCCTACGATACGCAGTATTTT	CASSGTGPYDTQYF
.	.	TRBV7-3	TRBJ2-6	TGTGCCAGCAGCTTAAGGCTGAATGGGGCCAACGTCCTGACTTTC	CASSLRLNGANVLTF
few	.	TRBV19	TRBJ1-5	TGTGCCAGTAGTATGTTGGGCATTAGCAATCAGCCCCAGCATTTT	CASSMLGISNQPQHF
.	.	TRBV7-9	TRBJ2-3	TGTGCCAGCAGCTTATTGGGTGATACGCAGTATTTT	CASSLLGDTQYF
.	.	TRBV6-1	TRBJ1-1	TGTGCCAGCAGTGAAAGAAGCAGGGAGAGGGCTGAAGCTTTCTTT	CASSERSRERAEAFF
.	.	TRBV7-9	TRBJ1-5	TGTGCCAGCAGCTTAGATAGTGGAGGCAATCAGCCCCAGCATTTT	CASSLDSGGNQPQHF
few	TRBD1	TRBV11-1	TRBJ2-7	TGTGCCAGCAGCTGGGGGGACAGGGGTTACGAGCAGTACTTC	CASSWGDRGYEQYF